Listed here are 23 T cell receptor beta chains from one sample, sequenced in a study of blood T cell repertoires in COVID-19 (dated by TCRdb to the early 2020s). Library creation used the immunoSEQ multiplex PCR assay. TCRdb limited this immuneACCESS table to in-frame rearrangements with V and J called. A share of clones is missing; checked studies link under half to unresolved V genes, and the rest is unexplained. This sample holds about 170,000 clones; around 90% were observed only once. The top ten hold around 5.1% of the sample. Sequencing was carried out using peripheral blood. All receptors derive from a man younger than 30 with COVID-19, enrolled during active disease.

The chain couples TRBV27 to TRBJ2-7; TRBD1 might be the D (6 bases). CDR3 length: 11 residues. V gave up 6 bases and J gave up 9 bases, with 12 bases separating them. Germline CDR1 reads MNHEY; CDR2 reads SMNVEV (reference sequence). For the CDR3, the DNA is TGTGCCAGCAGAGGGTCACAGGGGCAGTACTTC. Translation gives CASRGSQGQYF.

The CDR3 DNA reads TGTGCCAGCAGCTTGGCGGGTCTCACTGAAGCTTTCTTT. This gives the protein CASSLAGLTEAFF. V gene TRBV5-4 combines with J gene TRBJ1-1; D is ambiguous. Trimming removed 0 bases from V and 4 bases from J, with 7 bases in between. Germline loops: CDR1 SGHNT, CDR2 YYREEE (reference sequence). The CDR3 is 13 residues long. Full variable domain (outside the CDR3, taken from reference TRBV5-4 and TRBJ1-1): ETGVTQSPTHLIKTRGQQVTLRCSSQSGHNTVSWYQQALGQGPQFIFQYYREEENGRGNFPPRFSGLQFPNYSSELNVNALELDDSALYLCASSLAGLTEAFFGQGTRLTVV.

This clone was detected only a few times. The rearrangement joins TRBV9 to TRBJ1-3; 7 nucleotides line up with TRBD1. Trimming cost V 4 bases and J 0 bases; bases outside gene matches: 1. Germline lookup yields CDR1 SGDLS and CDR2 YYNGEE. The CDR3 has 14 residues. The CDR3 DNA reads as TGTGCCAGCAGCTACAGGGGCTCTGGAAACACCATATATTTT. This gives the protein CASSYRGSGNTIYF. The full variable domain, completed using reference TRBV9 and TRBJ1-3, is DSGVTQTPKHLITATGQRVTLRCSPRSGDLSVYWYQQSLDQGLQFLIQYYNGEERAKGNILERFSAQQFPDLHSELNLSSLELGDSALYFCASSYRGSGNTIYFGEGSWLTVV.

The genes are TRBV5-1 and TRBJ2-7, with D tentatively TRBD2 (7 bases). This CDR3 comprises 14 residues. The V gene's germline CDR1 is SGHRS and CDR2 YFSETQ. The V gene lost 1 base and the J gene lost 3 bases, with 11 bases spanning the gap. The DNA for the CDR3 is TGCGCCAGCAGCTTGAACAGGGACTACTACGAGCAGTACTTC. It codes for CASSLNRDYYEQYF. Full variable domain (remainder filled in from reference TRBV5-1 and TRBJ2-7): KAGVTQTPRYLIKTRGQQVTLSCSPISGHRSVSWYQQTPGQGLQFLFEYFSETQRNKGNFPGRFSGRQFSNSRSEMNVSTLELGDSALYLCASSLNRDYYEQYFGPGTRLTVT.

This chain links TRBV10-2 with TRBJ1-5, with D perhaps matching TRBD1 (5 bases). Germline V gene sequence: CDR1 WSHSY, CDR2 SAAADI. The CDR3 contains 14 residues. V dropped 6 bases and J dropped 4 bases, with 13 bases sitting between them. For the CDR3, the DNA is TGCGCCAGCAGGCAGGGCTCCCCAAATCAGCCCCAGCATTTT. It is translated as CASRQGSPNQPQHF.

The rearrangement joins TRBV19 to TRBJ1-4, with 7 bases identical to TRBD1. With 5 bases clipped from V and 6 bases from J, the junction kept 6 bases outside the gene matches. The CDR3 is 14 amino acids. From germline, CDR1 is LNHDA and CDR2 SQIVND (reference sequence). The CDR3 coding sequence is TGTGCCAGTAGTCTCAGGGGGAATGATGAAAAACTGTTTTTT. Its protein is CASSLRGNDEKLFF.

V is TRBV27 and J is TRBJ2-1; possible D gene TRBD2, 5 bases. The length of the CDR3 is 19 residues. V was cut by 5 bases and J by 0 bases, with 23 bases left in between. CDR1 and CDR2 (germline): MNHEY, SMNVEV (reference sequence). In DNA, the CDR3 is TGTGCCAGCAGTCCCCGATTGAGGGCCATCACGAGCTCCTACAATGAGCAGTTCTTC. The encoded protein is CASSPRLRAITSSYNEQFF.

The chain is built from TRBV30 and TRBJ2-7; TRBD1 is a possible D gene (6 bases). This CDR3 contains 14 residues. V shed 2 bases and J shed 3 bases, with 14 bases lying between them. From germline, CDR1 is GTSNPN and CDR2 SVGIG (reference sequence). The CDR3 region is CAWSQRQANYEQYF. Written as DNA, the CDR3 is TGTGCCTGGAGTCAACGACAGGCTAACTACGAGCAGTACTTC.

This clone showed up just a few times. The chain uses TRBV28 and TRBJ2-7; TRBD1 is a possible D gene (5 bases). The CDR3 runs 12 residues. Germline V gives CDR1 MDHEN, CDR2 SYDVKM. This CDR3 is CAPGGRAFEQYF. In DNA, the CDR3 is TGTGCACCTGGTGGCAGGGCCTTCGAGCAGTACTTC.

The chain recombines TRBV7-2 with TRBJ2-7; D may be TRBD2 (6 bases). V lost 1 base and J lost 7, with 17 bases in between. Per germline, CDR1 SGHTA and CDR2 FQGNSA. The CDR3 has 15 amino acids. The CDR3 loop reads CASSLGGVQLGEQYF. CDR3 nucleotide sequence: TGTGCCAGCAGCTTAGGGGGGGTCCAATTAGGGGAGCAGTACTTC.

The chain joins TRBV27 to TRBJ1-1; possible D gene TRBD1, 6 bases. This CDR3 has 15 amino acids. CDR1 and CDR2 from the germline V gene are MNHEY and SMNVEV (reference sequence). The V end lost 5 bases, the J end lost 2 bases, and 15 bases lay between the germline ends. In DNA form, the CDR3 reads TGTGCCAGCAGTACACATACAGGGACAAACACTGAAGCTTTCTTT. Amino acid sequence: CASSTHTGTNTEAFF.

The rearrangement links TRBV28 to TRBJ1-2; no firm D call. The V and J ends lost 5 bases and 6 bases respectively, with 16 bases between them. The CDR3 covers 14 residues. Looked up from germline, CDR1 is MDHEN and CDR2 is SYDVKM. CDR3 nucleotide sequence: TGTGCCAGCAGTACTATGGAGGGCTGGCATGGCTACACCTTC. Translated, it gives CASSTMEGWHGYTF.

This rearrangement joins TRBV7-9 to TRBJ2-7; no reliable D call. The CDR3 length is 14 residues. Trimming left V 5 bases short and J 7 bases short, with 18 bases between. Germline CDR1 reads SEHNR; CDR2 reads FQNEAQ (reference sequence). The CDR3 loop reads CASSQARAFGEQYF. Here the CDR3 DNA reads TGTGCCAGCAGCCAAGCGCGCGCCTTTGGGGAGCAGTACTTC.

This chain joins TRBV28 and TRBJ1-2; TRBD1 matches at 7 bases. CDR1 is MDHEN, CDR2 SYDVKM, per germline. The CDR3 runs 15 residues. Trimming cost V 8 bases and J 4 bases; bases outside gene matches: 13. The chain's CDR3 is CASGQLGQEFYGYTF. CDR3 coding DNA: TGTGCCAGCGGGCAACTAGGACAGGAGTTCTATGGCTACACCTTC.

This chain uses TRBV28 with TRBJ1-1, with TRBD1 identical over 7 bases. From germline, CDR1 is MDHEN and CDR2 SYDVKM. The trim removed 3 bases at V and 9 bases at J, leaving 10 bases unmatched. The CDR3 has 14 amino acids. The CDR3, as DNA: TGTGCCAGCAGTTTCCGGAGGGGGCTGACGAAAGCTTTCTTT. The encoded protein is CASSFRRGLTKAFF.

The chain is built from TRBV7-9 and TRBJ2-1; 9 nucleotides agree with TRBD1. V lost 4 bases to trimming and J lost 6 bases; unmatched junction nucleotides: 10. The CDR3 contains 16 residues. CDR1 and CDR2 from the germline V gene are SEHNR and FQNEAQ (reference sequence). CDR3 protein: CASSYGTGYKLNEQFF. The CDR3 bases are TGTGCCAGCAGCTACGGGACAGGGTATAAACTCAATGAGCAGTTCTTC.

This chain connects TRBV7-2 to TRBJ2-7; TRBD2 aligns across 10 bases. V shed 4 bases, J shed 1 base, and the junction held 13 bases outside the gene matches. This CDR3 contains 18 residues. The germline gives CDR1 SGHTA, CDR2 FQGNSA. CDR3 sequence: CASSSRGAGGPRSYEQYF. The CDR3 region has the DNA TGTGCCAGCAGCTCCCGGGGAGCGGGAGGGCCAAGGTCCTACGAGCAGTACTTC.

The chain carries TRBV28 and TRBJ1-1; D unclear. The CDR3 totals 15 residues. The V gene lost 5 bases and the J gene lost 0 bases, with 13 bases spanning the gap. In germline, CDR1 is MDHEN, CDR2 SYDVKM. In DNA, the CDR3 is TGTGCCAGCAGTACTCGTGGAGGGCTGAACACTGAAGCTTTCTTT. Amino acid sequence: CASSTRGGLNTEAFF.

This rearrangement joins TRBV28 to TRBJ2-5; 7 positions match TRBD1. Germline V gene lookup returns CDR1 MDHEN and CDR2 SYDVKM. The CDR3 is 14 residues long. V shed 5 bases, J shed 4 bases, and the junction held 7 bases outside the gene matches. The CDR3 bases are TGTGCCAGCAGTCCCGGGACAGTCCGAGAGACCCAGTACTTC. Translation gives CASSPGTVRETQYF.

The J gene is TRBJ2-7, the V gene TRBV10-1; 7 bases are shared with TRBD2. The CDR3 sequence is 15 residues long. The V and J ends lost 1 base and 0 bases, in that order; junction bases with no gene match: 3. Germline V lookup: CDR1 WNHNN, CDR2 SYGVQD (reference sequence). Here the CDR3 DNA reads TGCGCCAGCAGTGAGTACCCTAGCGGCTCCTACGAGCAGTACTTC. As protein: CASSEYPSGSYEQYF.

CDR3 in DNA: TGTGCCAGCAGTTACTCCGGGACTAGCGGAAGTAAGCAGTTCTTC. Its protein product is CASSYSGTSGSKQFF. This chain connects TRBV6-5 to TRBJ2-1; 11 bases are a match to TRBD2. The CDR3 spans 15 residues. CDR1 is MNHEY, CDR2 SVGAGI, per germline. V trimming: 0 bases; J trimming: 11 bases; junction bases outside the gene matches: 6.

This rearrangement joins TRBV28 to TRBJ1-2, with TRBD1 matching over 9 bases. This CDR3 region has 15 residues. J lost 4 bases, V lost 4 bases, and 7 bases had no gene match. Germline V gene data show CDR1 as MDHEN and CDR2 as SYDVKM. CDR3 protein: CASSSLDRGSYGYTF. DNA of the CDR3: TGTGCCAGCAGTTCCCTTGACAGGGGGTCCTATGGCTACACCTTC.

A single count supports this clone. V and J are TRBV11-3 and TRBJ2-7; tentative D call: TRBD1 (7 bases). The germline V and J ends were trimmed by 5 bases and 2 bases, with 16 bases remaining between them. The CDR3 has 15 amino acids. Per germline, CDR1 SGHNT and CDR2 YENEEA. The CDR3 DNA sequence: TGTGCCAGCAGCCCCGGGCAGGGGGGAGCCTACGAGCAGTACTTC. It is translated as CASSPGQGGAYEQYF.